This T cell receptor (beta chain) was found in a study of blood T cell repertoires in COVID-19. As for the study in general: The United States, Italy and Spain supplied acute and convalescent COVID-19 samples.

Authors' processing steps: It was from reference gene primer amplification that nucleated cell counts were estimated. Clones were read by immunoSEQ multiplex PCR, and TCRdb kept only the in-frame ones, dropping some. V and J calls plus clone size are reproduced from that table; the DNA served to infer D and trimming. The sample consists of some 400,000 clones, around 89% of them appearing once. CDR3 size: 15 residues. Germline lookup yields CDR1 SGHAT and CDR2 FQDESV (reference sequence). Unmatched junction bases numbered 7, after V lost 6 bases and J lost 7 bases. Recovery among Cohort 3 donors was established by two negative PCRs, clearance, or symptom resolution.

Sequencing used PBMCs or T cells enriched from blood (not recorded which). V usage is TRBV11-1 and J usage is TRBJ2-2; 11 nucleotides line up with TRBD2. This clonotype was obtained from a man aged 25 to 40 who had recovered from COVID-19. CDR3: CASRLTSGAGGELFF. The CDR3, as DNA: TGTGCCAGCAGACTGACTAGCGGGGCGGGCGGGGAGCTGTTTTTT. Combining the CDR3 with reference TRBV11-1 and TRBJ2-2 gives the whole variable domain EAEVAQSPRYKITEKSQAVAFWCDPISGHATLYWYRQILGQGPELLVQFQDESVVDDSQLPKDRFSAERLKGVDSTLKIQPAELGDSAMYLCASRLTSGAGGELFFGEGSRLTVL.